This T cell receptor beta chain was found in a study of T cells in Graves' hyperthyroidism and ophthalmopathy. Used for diagnoses were clinical symptoms, serum thyroxine and TRAb, thyroid ultrasound and orbital computed tomography. This CDR3 comprises 12 residues. The V end lost 5 bases, the J end lost 4 bases, and 9 bases lay between the germline ends. CDR1 SGHTS and CDR2 YDEGEE come from the germline V gene. This clonotype was found many times. Amplification targeted TCR beta CDR3 regions from RNA transcripts. HTBI primers were used for first-round RT-PCR of the TCR CDR3. Each CDR3 protein is one row after TCRdb ran MiXCR on the multiplex PCR reads. The sample includes 500,000 to 600,000 distinct CDR3 sequences, 35% to 55% of them seen just once.

Specimen: peripheral blood or thyroid tissue (not recorded which). The TCR originated in a woman aged 18-29 years with Graves' hyperthyroidism. The J gene is TRBJ2-5, the V gene TRBV5-8; tentatively, D is TRBD1 or TRBD2 (5 bases each). The CDR3 region is CASSEGRETQYF. The CDR3 region has the DNA TGTGCCAGCAGTGAGGGGCGAGAGACCCAGTACTTC.